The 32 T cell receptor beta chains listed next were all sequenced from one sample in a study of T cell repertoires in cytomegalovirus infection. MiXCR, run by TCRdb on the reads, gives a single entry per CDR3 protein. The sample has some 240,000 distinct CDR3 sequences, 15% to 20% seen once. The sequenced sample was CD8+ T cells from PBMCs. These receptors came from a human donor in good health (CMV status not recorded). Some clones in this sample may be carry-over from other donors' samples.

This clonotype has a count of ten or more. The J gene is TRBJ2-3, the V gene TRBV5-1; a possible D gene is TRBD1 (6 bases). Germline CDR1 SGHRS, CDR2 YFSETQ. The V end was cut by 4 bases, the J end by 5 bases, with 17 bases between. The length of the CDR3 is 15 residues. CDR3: CASSEVQGPIDTQYF. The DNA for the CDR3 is TGCGCCAGCAGCGAGGTACAGGGACCGATAGATACGCAGTATTTT.

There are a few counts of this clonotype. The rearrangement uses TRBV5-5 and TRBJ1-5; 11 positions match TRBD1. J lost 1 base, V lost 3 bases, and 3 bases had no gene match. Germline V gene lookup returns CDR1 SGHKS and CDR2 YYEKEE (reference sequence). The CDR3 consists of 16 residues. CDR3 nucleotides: TGTGCCAGCAGCTGGGGGACAGGGGGAAGCAATCAGCCCCAGCATTTT. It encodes CASSWGTGGSNQPQHF.

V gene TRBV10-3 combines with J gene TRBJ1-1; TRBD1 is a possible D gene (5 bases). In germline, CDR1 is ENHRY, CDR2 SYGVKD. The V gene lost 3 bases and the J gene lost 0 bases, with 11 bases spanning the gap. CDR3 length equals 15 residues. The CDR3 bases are TGTGCCATCAGTGATACAGGATACATGAACACTGAAGCTTTCTTT. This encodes CAISDTGYMNTEAFF.

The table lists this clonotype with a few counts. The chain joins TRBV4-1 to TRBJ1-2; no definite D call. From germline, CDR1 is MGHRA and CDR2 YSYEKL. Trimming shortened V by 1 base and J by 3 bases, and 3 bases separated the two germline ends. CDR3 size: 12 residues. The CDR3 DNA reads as TGCGCCAGCAGCCAAGTAGACTATGGCTACACCTTC. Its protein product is CASSQVDYGYTF.

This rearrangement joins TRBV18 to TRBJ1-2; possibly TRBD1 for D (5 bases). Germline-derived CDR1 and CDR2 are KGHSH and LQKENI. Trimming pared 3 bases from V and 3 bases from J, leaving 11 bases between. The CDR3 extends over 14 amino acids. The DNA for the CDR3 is TGTGCCAGCTCACCTCCCGGGACGGACTATGGCTACACCTTC. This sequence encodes CASSPPGTDYGYTF.

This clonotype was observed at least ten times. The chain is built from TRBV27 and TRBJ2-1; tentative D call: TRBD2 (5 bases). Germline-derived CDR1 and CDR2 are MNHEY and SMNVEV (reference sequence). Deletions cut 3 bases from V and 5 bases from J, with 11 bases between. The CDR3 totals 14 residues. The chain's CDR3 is CASSLFPRDNEQFF. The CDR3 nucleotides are TGTGCCAGCAGTTTGTTTCCGAGGGACAATGAGCAGTTCTTC.

The CDR3 DNA reads TGTGCCAGCAGTTTATCAGGGGCGGCCGGGGAGCTGTTTTTT. Translated: CASSLSGAAGELFF. This rearrangement joins TRBV12-3 or TRBV12-4 to TRBJ2-2; maybe TRBD1 (6 bases). The germline V and J ends were trimmed by 2 bases and 6 bases, with 10 bases remaining between them. This CDR3 spans 14 amino acids.

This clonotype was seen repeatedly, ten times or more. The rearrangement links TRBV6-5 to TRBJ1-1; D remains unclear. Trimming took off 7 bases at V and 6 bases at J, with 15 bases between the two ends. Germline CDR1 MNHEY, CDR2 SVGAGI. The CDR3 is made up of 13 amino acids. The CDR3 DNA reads TGTGCCAGCAATCAAATGGGAGATGCTGAAGCTTTCTTT. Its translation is CASNQMGDAEAFF.

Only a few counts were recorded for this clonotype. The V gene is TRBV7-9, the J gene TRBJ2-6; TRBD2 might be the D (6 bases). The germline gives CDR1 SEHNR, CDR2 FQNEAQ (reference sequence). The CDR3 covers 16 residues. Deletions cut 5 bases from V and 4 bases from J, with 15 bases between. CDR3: CASSGGGGEGANVLTF. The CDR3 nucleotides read TGTGCCAGCAGCGGAGGCGGCGGGGAGGGGGCCAACGTCCTGACTTTC.

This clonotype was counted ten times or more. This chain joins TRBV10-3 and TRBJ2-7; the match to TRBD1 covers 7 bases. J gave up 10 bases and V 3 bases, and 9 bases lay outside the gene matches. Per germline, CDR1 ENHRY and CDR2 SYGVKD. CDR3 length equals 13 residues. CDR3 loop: CAISDPETGKQYF. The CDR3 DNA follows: TGTGCCATCAGTGACCCGGAGACAGGGAAACAGTACTTC.

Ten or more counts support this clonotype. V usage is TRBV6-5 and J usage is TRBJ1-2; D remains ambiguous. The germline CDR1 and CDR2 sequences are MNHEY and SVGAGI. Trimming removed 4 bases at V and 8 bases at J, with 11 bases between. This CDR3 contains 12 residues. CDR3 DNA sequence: TGTGCCAGCAGTTCCCCATCGTTGGGCTACACCTTC. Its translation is CASSSPSLGYTF.

In DNA, the CDR3 is TGTGCCAGCAGCCCCGGGACTAGCTTCGTAGGGGAGCTGTTTTTT. Its protein product is CASSPGTSFVGELFF. J is TRBJ2-2 and V is TRBV14; TRBD2 aligns across 9 bases. The CDR3 has 15 amino acids. Germline lookup yields CDR1 SGHDN and CDR2 FVKESK. J lost 8 bases, V lost 4 bases, and 8 bases had no gene match. Combining the CDR3 with reference TRBV14 and TRBJ2-2 gives the whole variable domain EAGVTQFPSHSVIEKGQTVTLRCDPISGHDNLYWYRRVMGKEIKFLLHFVKESKQDESGMPNNRFLAERTGGTYSTLKVQPAELEDSGVYFCASSPGTSFVGELFFGEGSRLTVL.

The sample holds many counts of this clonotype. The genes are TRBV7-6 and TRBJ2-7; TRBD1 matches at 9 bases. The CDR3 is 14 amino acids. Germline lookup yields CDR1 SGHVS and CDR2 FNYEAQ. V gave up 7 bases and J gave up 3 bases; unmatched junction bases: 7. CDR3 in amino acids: CASTLGQGVYEQYF. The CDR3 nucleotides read TGTGCCAGCACCCTGGGACAGGGTGTCTACGAGCAGTACTTC.

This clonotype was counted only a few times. This chain's CDR3 is CSAWTGGEVETQYF. In nucleotides, the CDR3 is TGCAGCGCCTGGACAGGTGGCGAGGTGGAGACCCAGTACTTC. The chain uses TRBV29-1 and TRBJ2-5; 7 bases fit TRBD1. Germline assignment: CDR1 SQVTM and CDR2 ANQGSEA. This CDR3 region has 14 residues. V shed 7 bases, J shed 5 bases, and the junction held 13 bases outside the gene matches.

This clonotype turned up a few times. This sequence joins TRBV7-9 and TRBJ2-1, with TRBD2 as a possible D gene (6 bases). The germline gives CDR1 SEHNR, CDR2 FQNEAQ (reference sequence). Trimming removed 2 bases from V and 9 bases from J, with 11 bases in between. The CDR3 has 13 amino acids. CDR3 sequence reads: CASSLRDFGEQFF. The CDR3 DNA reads TGTGCCAGCAGCTTACGGGACTTCGGTGAGCAGTTCTTC.

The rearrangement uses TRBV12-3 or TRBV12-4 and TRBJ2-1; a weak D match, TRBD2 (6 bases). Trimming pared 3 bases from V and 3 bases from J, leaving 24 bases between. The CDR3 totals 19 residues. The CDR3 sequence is CASSFSGVLIDKNYNEQFF. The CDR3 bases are TGTGCCAGCAGTTTTTCGGGAGTTCTTATTGATAAAAACTACAATGAGCAGTTCTTC.

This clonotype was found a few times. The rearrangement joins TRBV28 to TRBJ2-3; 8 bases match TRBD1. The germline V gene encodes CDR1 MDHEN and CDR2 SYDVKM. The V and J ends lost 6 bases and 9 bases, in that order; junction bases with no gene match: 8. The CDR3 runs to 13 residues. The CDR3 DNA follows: TGTGCCAGCAGCCTAGACAGGGGCGGGACGCAGTATTTT. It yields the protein CASSLDRGGTQYF.

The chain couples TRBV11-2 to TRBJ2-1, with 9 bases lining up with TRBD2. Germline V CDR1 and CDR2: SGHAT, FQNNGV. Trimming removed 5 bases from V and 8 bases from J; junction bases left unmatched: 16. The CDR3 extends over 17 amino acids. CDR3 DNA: TGTGCCAGCAGCGATACCAACTCCGGGACTAGCTTCGATGAGCAGTTCTTC. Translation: CASSDTNSGTSFDEQFF.

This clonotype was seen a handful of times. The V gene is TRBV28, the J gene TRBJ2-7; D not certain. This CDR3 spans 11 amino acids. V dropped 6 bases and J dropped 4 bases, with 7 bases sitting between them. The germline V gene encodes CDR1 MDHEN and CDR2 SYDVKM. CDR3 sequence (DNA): TGTGCCAGCAGAGCAGCTTACGAGCAGTACTTC. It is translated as CASRAAYEQYF.

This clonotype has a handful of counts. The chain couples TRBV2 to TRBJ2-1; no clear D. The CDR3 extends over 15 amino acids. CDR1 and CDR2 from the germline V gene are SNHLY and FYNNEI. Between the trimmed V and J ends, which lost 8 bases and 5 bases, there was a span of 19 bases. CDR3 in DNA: TGTGCCAGCTCCGGTGGCGGAAATGAACACAATGAGCAGTTCTTC. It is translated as CASSGGGNEHNEQFF.

The CDR3 spells CASSTKNRGADTQYF. The DNA for the CDR3 is TGTGCCAGCAGTACTAAAAACAGGGGAGCAGATACGCAGTATTTT. The chain joins TRBV6-2 or TRBV6-3 to TRBJ2-3; the match to TRBD1 covers 7 bases. This CDR3 comprises 15 residues. Unmatched junction bases numbered 9, after V lost 5 bases and J lost 4 bases. Germline lookup yields CDR1 MNHEY and CDR2 SVGEGT.

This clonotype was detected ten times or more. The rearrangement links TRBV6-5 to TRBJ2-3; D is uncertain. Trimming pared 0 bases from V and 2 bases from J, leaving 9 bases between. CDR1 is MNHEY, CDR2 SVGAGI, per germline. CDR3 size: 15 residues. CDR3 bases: TGTGCCAGCAGTTACTCTGGAGAATTCACAGATACGCAGTATTTT. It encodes CASSYSGEFTDTQYF.

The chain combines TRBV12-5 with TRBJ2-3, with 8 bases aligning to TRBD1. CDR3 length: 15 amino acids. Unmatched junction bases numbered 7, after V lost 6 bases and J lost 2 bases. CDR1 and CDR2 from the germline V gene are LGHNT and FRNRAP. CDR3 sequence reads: CASGWTGTVTDTQYF. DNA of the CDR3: TGTGCTAGTGGGTGGACAGGGACGGTCACAGATACGCAGTATTTT.

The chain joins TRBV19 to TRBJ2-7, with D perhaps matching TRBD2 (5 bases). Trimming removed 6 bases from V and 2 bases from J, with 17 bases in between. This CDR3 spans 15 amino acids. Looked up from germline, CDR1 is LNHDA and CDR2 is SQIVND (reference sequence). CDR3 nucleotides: TGTGCCAGTAGCCCGAGCGGAAGCTCAGCCTACGAGCAGTACTTC. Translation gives CASSPSGSSAYEQYF.

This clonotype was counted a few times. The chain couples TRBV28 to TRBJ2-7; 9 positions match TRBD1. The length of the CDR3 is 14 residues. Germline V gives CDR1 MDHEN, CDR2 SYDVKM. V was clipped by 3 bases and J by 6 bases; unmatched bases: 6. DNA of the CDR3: TGTGCCAGCAGTTTGTGGACAGGGGCGGGCGAGCAGTACTTC. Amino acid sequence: CASSLWTGAGEQYF.

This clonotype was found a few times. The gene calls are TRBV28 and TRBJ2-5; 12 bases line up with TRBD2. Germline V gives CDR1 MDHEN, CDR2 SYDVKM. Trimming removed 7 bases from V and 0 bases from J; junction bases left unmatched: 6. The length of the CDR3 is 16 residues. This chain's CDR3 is CASIAGTSGHQETQYF. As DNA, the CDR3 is TGTGCCAGCATCGCGGGGACTAGCGGGCACCAAGAGACCCAGTACTTC. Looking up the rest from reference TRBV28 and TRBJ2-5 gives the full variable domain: DVKVTQSSRYLVKRTGEKVFLECVQDMDHENMFWYRQDPGLGLRLIYFSYDVKMKEKGDIPEGYSVSREKKERFSLILESASTNQTSMYLCASIAGTSGHQETQYFGPGTRLLVL.

CDR3 nucleotide sequence: TGTGCCAGCAGCGTAAAGGCGGCCCGGACTGGGTCGAACACCGGGGAGCTGTTTTTT. It is translated as CASSVKAARTGSNTGELFF. The chain is built from TRBV28 and TRBJ2-2, with D maybe TRBD2 (5 bases). The germline V gene encodes CDR1 MDHEN and CDR2 SYDVKM. Trimming shortened V by 6 bases and J by 0 bases, and 23 bases separated the two germline ends. The CDR3 loop spans 19 amino acids.

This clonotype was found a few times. The CDR3 spells CASSPLAGGLHEQFF. In DNA form, the CDR3 reads TGTGCCAGCAGCCCATTAGCGGGGGGGCTTCATGAGCAGTTCTTC. The chain links TRBV7-3 to TRBJ2-1, with TRBD2 identical over 11 bases. The CDR3 totals 15 residues. Looked up from germline, CDR1 is SGHTA and CDR2 is FQGTGA. V lost 5 bases to trimming and J lost 8 bases; unmatched junction nucleotides: 8.

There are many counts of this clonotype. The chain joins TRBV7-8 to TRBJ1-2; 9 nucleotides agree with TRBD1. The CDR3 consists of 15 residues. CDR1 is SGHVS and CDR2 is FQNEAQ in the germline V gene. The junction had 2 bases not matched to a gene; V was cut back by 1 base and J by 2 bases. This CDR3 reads CASSLVDRGNYGYTF. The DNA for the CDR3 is TGTGCCAGCAGCTTAGTCGACAGGGGGAACTATGGCTACACCTTC.

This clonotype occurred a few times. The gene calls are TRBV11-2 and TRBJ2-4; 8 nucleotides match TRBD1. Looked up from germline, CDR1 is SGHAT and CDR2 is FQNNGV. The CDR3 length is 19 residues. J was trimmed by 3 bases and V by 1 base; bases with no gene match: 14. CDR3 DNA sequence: TGTGCCAGCAGCTTAGGTATTCCGGGACAGGATATTTACAAAAACATTCAGTACTTC. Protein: CASSLGIPGQDIYKNIQYF.

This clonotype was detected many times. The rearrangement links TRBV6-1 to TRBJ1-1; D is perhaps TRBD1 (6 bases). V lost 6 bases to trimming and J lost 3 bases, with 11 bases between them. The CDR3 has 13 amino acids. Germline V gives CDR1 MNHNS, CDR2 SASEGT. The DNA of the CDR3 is TGTGCCAGCAGCCTCGGGGGCCACACTGAAGCTTTCTTT. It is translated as CASSLGGHTEAFF.

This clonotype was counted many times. The CDR3: CASSLYSGGGQPQHF. The CDR3 region has the DNA TGTGCCAGCAGCTTATATTCCGGGGGAGGCCAGCCCCAGCATTTT. This chain connects TRBV7-8 to TRBJ1-5; TRBD1 might be the D (5 bases). The germline CDR1 and CDR2 sequences are SGHVS and FQNEAQ. The CDR3 runs to 15 residues. V was trimmed by 2 bases and J by 7 bases, leaving 15 bases between them.